These T cell receptor beta chains were read from a single sample in a study of beta chain features in type 1 diabetes. Method: immunoSEQ multiplex PCR; TCRdb's copy keeps in-frame clones and lacks some. The sample lists under 250,000 clones; approximately 14% were seen once. Sequenced material: naive CD4+ T cells from blood. The receptors stem from a woman aged 40 to 50 in good health. Each CDR3 is given with its conserved first and last residue. D genes are given only for firm matches. Clone size is not always given. Where it is, it says once, few, many or a class for expanded clones.

j_call,d_call,clone_size,v_call,cdr3_nt,cdr3_aa
TRBJ1-2,.,.,TRBV2,TGTGCCAGCGGTGGTGCGTCAGGAGGCTACACCTTC,CASGGASGGYTF
TRBJ1-1,TRBD1,few,TRBV27,TGTGCCAGCAGTTCCCGGGACAGGCCATTCCGGGGTGGCACTGAAGCTTTCTTT,CASSSRDRPFRGGTEAFF
TRBJ1-2,TRBD1,few,TRBV5-1,TGCGCCAGCTCCGGACAGGGGAACTATGGCTACACCTTC,CASSGQGNYGYTF
TRBJ1-2,TRBD1,few,TRBV29-1,TGCAGCGTTGTCCACCCGGGACAGATCTATGGCTACACCTTC,CSVVHPGQIYGYTF
TRBJ2-3,TRBD2,.,TRBV5-6,TGTGCCAGCAGCTTGGGCGGGGGGACAGATACGCAGTATTTT,CASSLGGGTDTQYF
TRBJ1-2,.,.,TRBV29-1,TGCAGCGTTGGACAGCCCTCTAACTATGGCTACACCTTC,CSVGQPSNYGYTF
TRBJ2-7,.,few,TRBV4-3,TGCGCCAGCAGCCAAACAGGGTTGTACGAGCAGTACTTC,CASSQTGLYEQYF
TRBJ1-5,.,many,TRBV4-3,TGCGCCAGCAGCCATAACAGGCAGACTCAGCCCCAGCATTTT,CASSHNRQTQPQHF
TRBJ1-1,TRBD1,.,TRBV11-2,TGTGCCAGCAGCCCGACGAGGGGGCTTAATACTGAAGCTTTCTTT,CASSPTRGLNTEAFF
TRBJ2-3,TRBD2,few,TRBV7-2,TGTGCCAGCAGCTTCAGCGGGGGGGCCGCAGATACGCAGTATTTT,CASSFSGGAADTQYF
TRBJ2-5,TRBD2,.,TRBV5-1,TGCGCCAGCAGCAGATTTAGCGGGGGGGCCGGAGTGGAGACCCAGTACTTC,CASSRFSGGAGVETQYF
TRBJ2-3,TRBD1,few,TRBV19,TGTGCCAGTAGTTTCGGACAGGGGTCCACCCTATCTGCGCAGTATTTT,CASSFGQGSTLSAQYF
TRBJ2-7,TRBD1,few,TRBV6-5,TGTGCCAGCAGCCTCACAGGGGTTCTGGGGTACGAGCAGTACTTC,CASSLTGVLGYEQYF
TRBJ1-5,.,.,TRBV2,TGTGCCAGCAGGAAGACAGGACCTAGCAATCAGCCCCAGCATTTT,CASRKTGPSNQPQHF
TRBJ2-7,TRBD1,.,TRBV2,TGTGCCAGCACCCTCGACAGGGGGGGCGAGCAGTACTTC,CASTLDRGGEQYF
TRBJ2-3,TRBD2,.,TRBV9,TGTGCCAGCAGCACTAGCGCTTCCCCCACAGATACGCAGTATTTT,CASSTSASPTDTQYF
TRBJ2-2,TRBD1,.,TRBV5-6,TGTGCCAGCAGCTTGACGGACAGGTCGAACACCGGGGAGCTGTTTTTT,CASSLTDRSNTGELFF
TRBJ2-5,.,.,TRBV4-1,TGCGCCAGCAGCCAAGCCCTTCAAGAGACCCAGTACTTC,CASSQALQETQYF
TRBJ2-7,TRBD2,few,TRBV18,TGTGCCAGCTCACCCCTCGAGGGAGGGTCGCTGGAGCAGTACTTC,CASSPLEGGSLEQYF
TRBJ1-2,.,few,TRBV15,TGTGCCACCAGCAGAGATTACTGGTCTGGCTACACCTTC,CATSRDYWSGYTF
TRBJ2-3,.,many,TRBV15,TGTGCCACCAGCGGCGTGGGGGCCACAGATACGCAGTATTTT,CATSGVGATDTQYF
TRBJ2-7,TRBD1,.,TRBV28,TGTGCCAGCAGTTTAGCGGGACAGGGGGCGGTTGGGCAGTACTTC,CASSLAGQGAVGQYF
TRBJ2-3,TRBD2,.,TRBV10-3,TGTGCCATCAGCCACAAAACTCGGACTAGCGGGAGCACAGATACGCAGTATTTT,CAISHKTRTSGSTDTQYF
TRBJ1-1,TRBD1,few,TRBV5-1,TGCGCCAGCAGCTTTTCTAGGGGGCTGGGGACTGAAGCTTTCTTT,CASSFSRGLGTEAFF
TRBJ1-2,TRBD1,few,TRBV27,TGTGCCAGCAGTCGGGACAGGGGGCCCCGAGGCTATGGCTACACCTTC,CASSRDRGPRGYGYTF
TRBJ2-3,TRBD2,.,TRBV9,TGTGCCAGCAGCGTGGGAGCGGGGGGCTACAACACAGATACGCAGTATTTT,CASSVGAGGYNTDTQYF
TRBJ2-2,TRBD2,few,TRBV19,TGTGCCAGTAGTTCGCTAGCGGGGAGTACAGGGCTGTTTTTT,CASSSLAGSTGLFF
TRBJ2-4,.,.,TRBV6-1,TGTGCCAGCACCGACAGTCACCCCAAAAACATTCAGTACTTC,CASTDSHPKNIQYF
TRBJ2-3,TRBD1,.,TRBV4-2,TGTGCCAGCAGCCCGACAGGGTGGGGGGATACGCAGTATTTT,CASSPTGWGDTQYF
TRBJ1-2,TRBD1,.,TRBV9,TGTGCCAGCAGGGGGGACAGCAACTATGGCTACACCTTC,CASRGDSNYGYTF
TRBJ2-3,.,few,TRBV7-2,TGTGCCAGCAGCTCGTACACAGATACGCAGTATTTT,CASSSYTDTQYF
TRBJ1-1,TRBD1,few,TRBV29-1,TGCAGCGTTGAAGGCAGGGGGCCTGAAGCTTTCTTT,CSVEGRGPEAFF
TRBJ2-5,.,few,TRBV7-2,TGTGCCAGCAGCTTATATGACAGGCAAGAGACCCAGTACTTC,CASSLYDRQETQYF
TRBJ2-7,TRBD1,few,TRBV19,TGTGCCAGTAGTATCCTCGGGACAGGGCCCAACGAGCAGTACTTC,CASSILGTGPNEQYF
TRBJ2-2,TRBD2,.,TRBV5-6,TGTGCCAGCAGTAAACCCCGACTAGCTTCCGGGGAGCTGTTTTTT,CASSKPRLASGELFF
TRBJ2-7,TRBD1,.,TRBV4-3,TGCGCCAGCAGCCAGCCGGGACAGACAATACACGAGCAGTACTTC,CASSQPGQTIHEQYF
TRBJ2-7,.,.,TRBV5-1,TGCGCCAGCAGCGTACAGCCTTCCTACGAGCAGTACTTC,CASSVQPSYEQYF
TRBJ2-1,.,few,TRBV2,TGTGCCAGCCAGACGGAGCTAGCGTACTCCTACAATGAGCAGTTCTTC,CASQTELAYSYNEQFF
TRBJ1-1,.,.,TRBV6-6,TGTGCCAGCAGTTACTCGGACAGCACTGAAGCTTTCTTT,CASSYSDSTEAFF
TRBJ2-5,TRBD1,.,TRBV5-1,TGCGCCAGCAGCAGGGGACAGCAAGAGACCCAGTACTTC,CASSRGQQETQYF
TRBJ1-5,.,.,TRBV4-3,TGCGCCAGCAGCCAAGATATCAGGGGTCAGCCCCAGCATTTT,CASSQDIRGQPQHF